This is a list of T cell receptor beta chains from one sample in a study of human T cells and chemical hapten exposure. Each CDR3 protein is one row after TCRdb ran MiXCR on the RACE reads. The sample has about 87,000 distinct CDR3 sequences; 9.6% are singletons. This specimen consisted of whole blood, obtained in connection with sensitization to the hapten diphenylcyclopropenone (DPC). The source is a woman in her 40s with alopecia areata. Some clones in this sample may be carry-over from other donors' samples. CDR3s include the opening cysteine and the closing phenylalanine or tryptophan. D genes are given only for firm matches. Clone size is stated in some rows and not others, as once, few, many or a class when expanded.

d_gene | j_gene | v_gene | abundance | CDR3nt | CDR3aa
. | TRBJ1-3 | TRBV29-1 | many | TGCAGCGTTGCGGCAGGGGGAAACACCATATATTTT | CSVAAGGNTIYF
. | TRBJ1-6 | TRBV6-2/TRBV6-3 | . | TGTGCCAGCAGTTACGCCCGGGACGGCTATAATTCACCCCTCCACTTT | CASSYARDGYNSPLHF
. | TRBJ1-3 | TRBV4-2 | many | TGTGCCAGCAGCCAAGGGTCCTCTGGAAACACCATATATTTT | CASSQGSSGNTIYF
. | TRBJ1-2 | TRBV14 | many | TGTGCCAGCAGCCAAGATCTTAACGGGGGGAATAACTATGGCTACACCTTC | CASSQDLNGGNNYGYTF
. | TRBJ1-3 | TRBV15 | . | TGTGCCACCAGCAGGCAGGGAGACACCATATATTTT | CATSRQGDTIYF
TRBD1 | TRBJ2-1 | TRBV7-2 | many | TGTGCCAGCAGCTCCACTCGGGACAGGGGCAACAATGAGCAGTTCTTC | CASSSTRDRGNNEQFF
TRBD1 | TRBJ1-5 | TRBV19 | many | TGTGCCAGTAGTACCACAGGGGTTGGCAATCAGCCCCAGCATTTT | CASSTTGVGNQPQHF
. | TRBJ1-4 | TRBV18 | many | TGTGCCAGCTCACCGGCGGACAGCAGGAGGGAAAAACTGTTTTTT | CASSPADSRREKLFF
. | TRBJ1-5 | TRBV7-2 | . | TGTGCCAGCAGCCCGCAGGGTGTAAGCAATCAGCCCCAGCATTTT | CASSPQGVSNQPQHF
. | TRBJ1-4 | TRBV19 | many | TGTGCCAGTAGTAGTGGTGGCGAAAAACTGTTTTTT | CASSSGGEKLFF
TRBD1 | TRBJ2-2 | TRBV7-9 | many | TGTGCCAGCAGCGGGGGACAGTCCACCGGGGAGCTGTTTTTT | CASSGGQSTGELFF
. | TRBJ2-7 | TRBV7-6 | many | TGTGCCAGCAGCTTAGTACCCCCGGTCGGGTCCACCTACGAGCAGTACTTC | CASSLVPPVGSTYEQYF
. | TRBJ1-1 | TRBV11-2 | many | TGTGCCAGCAGCTTCCAGACCACTGAAGCTTTCTTT | CASSFQTTEAFF
TRBD1 | TRBJ2-1 | TRBV19 | many | TGTGCCAGTAGTACCCCCCCCGGGACAGGGCCAAACAATGAGCAGTTCTTC | CASSTPPGTGPNNEQFF
. | TRBJ2-3 | TRBV7-8 | many | TGTGCCAGCAGCTTATACCCAGATACGCAGTATTTT | CASSLYPDTQYF
. | TRBJ2-5 | TRBV18 | many | TGTGCCAGCTCACCACCGGGCGGGGTCGAGACCCAGTACTTC | CASSPPGGVETQYF
TRBD1 | TRBJ1-6 | TRBV9 | few | TGTGCCAGCAGCCCTTCCGGGACAGGCATTAATTCACCCCTCCACTTT | CASSPSGTGINSPLHF
. | TRBJ2-7 | TRBV7-9 | few | TGTGCCAGCAGCTTGGATCACAGGGGAGGCTACGAGCAGTACTTC | CASSLDHRGGYEQYF
. | TRBJ2-2 | TRBV7-6 | many | TGTGCCAGCAGCTACGGGGCTAACACCGGGGAGCTGTTTTTT | CASSYGANTGELFF
TRBD1 | TRBJ1-1 | TRBV4-1 | . | TGCGCCAGCAGCCAGCAGGGACAGCTAGAAGCTTTCTTT | CASSQQGQLEAFF
TRBD2 | TRBJ2-3 | TRBV12-3/TRBV12-4 | few | TGTGCCAGCAGCCCCAGACTAGCGGGGGTGGGCACAGATACGCAGTATTTT | CASSPRLAGVGTDTQYF
TRBD2 | TRBJ2-6 | TRBV6-2/TRBV6-3 | . | TGTGCCAGCAGTACCCCCCTTACTAGCGACGGGGCCAACGTCCTGACTTTC | CASSTPLTSDGANVLTF
TRBD1 | TRBJ1-1 | TRBV4-1 | many | TGCGCCAGCAGCCACAAGCAGACAGGGTCCATGAACACTGAAGCTTTCTTT | CASSHKQTGSMNTEAFF
TRBD1 | TRBJ1-2 | TRBV27 | few | TGTGCCAGCAGTTTAACAGGGGGCAAGCCCGATGGCTACACCTTC | CASSLTGGKPDGYTF
TRBD1 | TRBJ1-2 | TRBV12-3/TRBV12-4 | many | TGTGCCAGCAGTTTAGTTACAGGGGGTGGCTACACCTTC | CASSLVTGGGYTF
. | TRBJ1-2 | TRBV5-4 | many | TGTGCCAGCAGCTTAGGGGGGGCAGAAGGCTACACCTTC | CASSLGGAEGYTF
. | TRBJ2-6 | TRBV7-8 | many | TGTGCCAGCAGCTTAGGGCGGCATTTCTCTGGGGCCAACGTCCTGACTTTC | CASSLGRHFSGANVLTF
TRBD1 | TRBJ2-1 | TRBV5-4 | . | TGTGCCAGCACCGAAGCAGGGGGATCGTCCTACAATGAGCAGTTCTTC | CASTEAGGSSYNEQFF